These 19 T cell receptor beta chains share one sample of origin, sequenced in a study of identical twins. TCRdb reprocessed the 5' RACE reads with MiXCR, giving one entry per CDR3 protein. This sample carries about 570,000 distinct CDR3 sequences, roughly 9.5% of them seen once, and the ten largest clones take around 3.2%. This same sample was also part of a study on yellow fever vaccine responses in identical twins.

Sequencing used PBMCs. Every receptor here comes from a young woman in good health.

CDR3: CASSQDLASYGYTF. In DNA form, the CDR3 reads TGTGCCAGCAGCCAAGATCTTGCCAGCTATGGCTACACCTTC. The chain links TRBV14 to TRBJ1-2; no clear D gene. Germline lookup yields CDR1 SGHDN and CDR2 FVKESK. The CDR3 runs to 14 residues. V was shortened by 0 bases and J by 4 bases, with 9 bases between the two germline ends.

Many counts were recorded for this clonotype. The chain links TRBV6-1 to TRBJ2-5; 8 positions agree with TRBD2. V shed 6 bases, J shed 1 base, and the junction held 4 bases outside the gene matches. The CDR3 totals 14 residues. Per the germline V gene, CDR1 is MNHNS and CDR2 is SASEGT. The CDR3 is CASSSLAGQETQYF. Here the CDR3 DNA reads TGTGCCAGCAGCTCCCTAGCGGGCCAAGAGACCCAGTACTTC.

V and J are TRBV7-2 and TRBJ1-5; tentative D call: TRBD1 (6 bases). Deletions cut 2 bases from V and 6 bases from J, with 11 bases between. Germline V gene lookup returns CDR1 SGHTA and CDR2 FQGNSA. This CDR3 is built from 14 residues. The CDR3 DNA reads TGTGCCAGCAGCTTAAGGGGGGAAGGTCAGCCCCAGCATTTT. Amino acids: CASSLRGEGQPQHF.

The sample holds many counts of this clonotype. The CDR3 DNA follows: TGTGCCAGCAGCTTAGAGGCCAACACCCTTTATGGCTACACCTTC. This codes for CASSLEANTLYGYTF. The chain recombines TRBV7-2 with TRBJ1-2; no clear D. Per the germline V gene, CDR1 is SGHTA and CDR2 is FQGNSA. Trimming pared 1 base from V and 5 bases from J, leaving 14 bases between. The CDR3 is made up of 15 amino acids.

Only a few counts were recorded for this clonotype. The rearrangement uses TRBV6-2 or TRBV6-3 and TRBJ2-1; possible D gene TRBD1, 6 bases. Trimming took 2 bases from V and 5 from J, leaving 10 bases between them. The CDR3 runs 14 residues. The germline V gene encodes CDR1 MNHEY and CDR2 SVGEGT. CDR3 nucleotides: TGTGCCAGCAGTTACGTGGGGGCCCACAATGAGCAGTTCTTC. This encodes CASSYVGAHNEQFF.

This clonotype has a count of ten or more. The chain uses TRBV6-1 and TRBJ1-5; 8 bases fit TRBD1. Germline-derived CDR1 and CDR2 are MNHNS and SASEGT. There are 14 residues in the CDR3. V lost 3 bases to trimming and J lost 2 bases; unmatched junction nucleotides: 0. The CDR3 nucleotides are TGTGCCAGCAGTGAGACAGGGGGCAATCAGCCCCAGCATTTT. Encoded protein: CASSETGGNQPQHF.

At least ten counts were recorded for this clonotype. This rearrangement joins TRBV3-1 to TRBJ2-3; D may be TRBD2 (5 bases). This CDR3 is built from 16 residues. Germline assignment: CDR1 LGHDT and CDR2 YNNKEL (reference sequence). V was shortened by 6 bases and J by 0 bases, with 16 bases between the two germline ends. In nucleotides, the CDR3 is TGTGCCAGCAGTACCTGGGAGCGGTCTAGCACAGATACGCAGTATTTT. Protein sequence: CASSTWERSSTDTQYF.

This clonotype was seen a few times. The genes are TRBV5-6 and TRBJ2-7; 11 bases agree with TRBD2. Germline assignment: CDR1 SGHDT and CDR2 YYEEEE. The CDR3 is 16 residues long. Trimming removed 0 bases from V and 6 bases from J; junction bases left unmatched: 8. The CDR3 is CASSLGPGTSGREQYF. For the CDR3, the DNA is TGTGCCAGCAGCTTGGGGCCCGGGACTAGCGGACGCGAGCAGTACTTC. Using reference TRBV5-6 and TRBJ2-7 for the parts outside the CDR3, the full variable domain is DAGVTQSPTHLIKTRGQQVTLRCSPKSGHDTVSWYQQALGQGPQFIFQYYEEEERQRGNFPDRFSGHQFPNYSSELNVNALLLGDSALYLCASSLGPGTSGREQYFGPGTRLTVT.

This chain uses TRBV20-1 with TRBJ2-1; possibly TRBD1 for D (6 bases). This CDR3 is built from 15 residues. Germline values: CDR1 DFQATT, CDR2 SNEGSKA (reference sequence). Trimming pared 0 bases from V and 5 bases from J, leaving 14 bases between. The CDR3 reads CSARDHRQGNNEQFF. The DNA for the CDR3 is TGCAGTGCTAGAGATCACCGTCAGGGGAACAATGAGCAGTTCTTC.

This clonotype was seen at least ten times. The genes are TRBV7-2 and TRBJ2-5; 10 bases are a match to TRBD2. The V segment lost 1 base and the J segment 5 bases; nucleotides outside the gene matches: 4. The germline V gene has CDR1 SGHTA and CDR2 FQGNSA. This CDR3 is 15 amino acids long. The CDR3, as DNA: TGTGCCAGCAGCTTAGGGACTAGCGGTTCGGAGACCCAGTACTTC. Encoded protein: CASSLGTSGSETQYF.

This rearrangement joins TRBV19 to TRBJ2-2; D unresolved. Germline V gives CDR1 LNHDA, CDR2 SQIVND (reference sequence). The CDR3 is 14 residues long. V shed 3 bases and J shed 0 bases, with 5 bases lying between them. The CDR3 region is CASSIQTNTGELFF. The CDR3 DNA reads TGTGCCAGTAGTATCCAGACGAACACCGGGGAGCTGTTTTTT.

V usage is TRBV11-1 and J usage is TRBJ2-2; 14 nucleotides align to TRBD2. CDR1 is SGHAT and CDR2 is FQDESV in the germline V gene (reference sequence). V dropped 5 bases and J dropped 5; count of bases not matched to a gene: 10. The CDR3 consists of 18 residues. The CDR3 coding sequence is TGTGCCAGCAGCCTGACTAGCGGGAGGGCCCGGGAAACCGGGGAGCTGTTTTTT. Its translation is CASSLTSGRARETGELFF.

The chain uses TRBV29-1 and TRBJ2-3, with D possibly being TRBD2 (5 bases). Per the germline V gene, CDR1 is SQVTM and CDR2 is ANQGSEA. Trimming pared 4 bases from V and 0 bases from J, leaving 14 bases between. The CDR3 has 15 amino acids. For the CDR3, the DNA is TGCAGCGTTGTGTTTGGTGGCGGGAGCACAGATACGCAGTATTTT. This sequence encodes CSVVFGGGSTDTQYF.

This clonotype was seen more than once but under ten times. This chain links TRBV6-6 with TRBJ2-7, with D tentatively TRBD2 (6 bases). The V gene lost 5 bases and the J gene lost 5 bases, with 13 bases spanning the gap. The CDR3 covers 13 residues. Looked up from germline, CDR1 is MNHNY and CDR2 is SVGAGI (reference sequence). CDR3 loop: CASSGLKRDEQYF. The CDR3, as DNA: TGTGCCAGCAGTGGATTAAAGCGGGACGAGCAGTACTTC.

This clonotype occurred a few times. The J gene is TRBJ2-7, the V gene TRBV12-3 or TRBV12-4; TRBD1 matches at 7 bases. The V gene end was trimmed by 5 bases and the J gene end by 0 bases; junction bases not matched to a gene: 16. The CDR3 loop spans 18 amino acids. CDR3 sequence: CASSIGTDPNPSSYEQYF. DNA for the CDR3: TGTGCCAGCAGTATCGGGACAGACCCCAATCCAAGCTCCTACGAGCAGTACTTC.

This chain connects TRBV18 to TRBJ1-2; D gene uncertain. Germline V gene lookup returns CDR1 KGHSH and CDR2 LQKENI. The CDR3 sequence is 14 residues long. With 2 bases removed from V and 6 bases from J, the gap between germline ends came to 13 bases. The chain's CDR3 is CASSPWTSRHGYTF. For the CDR3, the DNA is TGTGCCAGCTCACCATGGACCTCCCGACATGGCTACACCTTC.

This clonotype has just a few counts. This chain joins TRBV18 and TRBJ2-6; TRBD2 aligns across 10 bases. The CDR3 runs to 17 residues. J was trimmed by 0 bases and V by 3 bases; bases with no gene match: 2. Germline V lookup: CDR1 KGHSH, CDR2 LQKENI. This CDR3 reads CASSPSGRLSGANVLTF. The CDR3 DNA reads as TGTGCCAGCTCACCTAGCGGGAGGCTCTCTGGGGCCAACGTCCTGACTTTC.

In its sample, this clonotype was seen many times. Given the absence of the conserved phenylalanine or tryptophan at the CDR3 end, a read error is likely. No DNA is shown, since the ends of the CDR3 on it are uncertain; the CDR3 is the one TCRdb lists. The chain's CDR3 is CASSFPKGGDLWY. The chain is built from TRBV28 and TRBJ2-4; whether TRBD1, the table's D call, matches the DNA was not checked. The CDR3 is 13 amino acids in total, end residues counted. Germline V lookup: CDR1 MDHEN, CDR2 SYDVKM.

The V and J genes are TRBV6-5 and TRBJ2-1; 8 bases agree with TRBD2. J lost 5 bases, V lost 2 bases, and 5 bases had no gene match. This CDR3 spans 15 amino acids. Germline-derived CDR1 and CDR2 are MNHEY and SVGAGI. The CDR3 nucleotides read TGTGCCAGCAGTTACAGCGGGAGAAATAACAATGAGCAGTTCTTC. This gives the protein CASSYSGRNNNEQFF.